The T cell receptor (beta chain) described here comes from a study of T cell clones after liver transplantation (dated by TCRdb to between 2018 and 2021). In the study overall: Samples were obtained from ITN030ST, a randomized trial in which withdrawal of immunosuppression was attempted within 2 years of liver transplantation. The studied cohort comprised 8 liver transplant recipients, 3 classified as tolerant and 5 as non-tolerant. Tolerance was defined as complete withdrawal of immunosuppression for at least one year without a rise in liver enzymes beyond twice the upper limit of normal. After a pre-transplant mixed lymphocyte reaction, TCRbeta sequencing was used to pinpoint donor-reactive T cell clones, which were subsequently tracked in post-transplant blood. As an antigen-independent comparator for donor-reactive sequences, third party-reactive TCRbeta sequences were also identified from pre-transplant MLRs. Blood samples were collected pre-transplant, pre-randomization before withdrawal, and post-randomization after either full withdrawal or failed withdrawal. The subjects received no induction therapy and were kept on standard immunosuppression until randomization at 12-24 months post-transplant. Of the eight recipients, three were HCV-positive, while the remaining recipients had been transplanted for non-autoimmune, non-viral indications.

Using immunoSEQ, frozen genomic DNA was subjected to high-throughput TCRbeta CDR3 sequencing, a process that included PCR amplification, mapping, bias correction and internal controls. On the authors' methods: Only productive rearrangements were retained, and each unique TCRbeta sequence was defined by its CDR3 nucleotide sequence together with its V and J gene. Donor-reactive sequences required at least 5-fold expansion in CFSE-low cells versus unstimulated pre-transplant cells and at least 0.01% frequency. Minimum frequency thresholds were set for each subject on the basis of the unstimulated sample with the lowest template count, so that a detection power of at least 90% was ensured. Jensen-Shannon divergence between the top 1000 TCRbeta sequences after and before transplant was used to measure repertoire turnover. Changes in detection of donor-reactive sequences were tested with two-sided Fisher's exact tests. What TCRdb holds here is the immuneACCESS table cut down to in-frame rearrangements. Part of the clones is not present; checked against another copy, under half of the missing clones reflect an unresolved V gene, and the others are unexplained. The DNA was the basis for D and trimming; V, J and clone size are from that table. The sample profile shows 55,000 to 80,000 clones; 90% of them were found once. The ten largest clonotypes hold roughly 2.7% of the sample.

The time point label corresponds to: pre-transplant. Unstimulated PBMCs, after thawing, were stained for CD3, CD4 and CD8 and then FACS-sorted into CD3+CD4+ and CD3+CD8+ populations. Each of the 8 studied subjects was randomized to immunosuppression withdrawal. The Qiagen DNeasy Blood and Tissue Kit was used for genomic DNA isolation. V was cut back by 0 bases and J by 7 bases, leaving a gap of 7 bases between them. The CDR3 contains 13 residues, cysteine and phenylalanine counted. Only the CDR3 DNA stays, 39 bases, in frame from base 1. The germline V gene yields SGHDN for CDR1 and FVKESK for CDR2. Overall results and qualifications from the work: Conclusions were preliminary, limited by small, heterogeneous patient numbers and non-standardized post-transplant time points. Because no allograft tissue specimens were available, donor-reactive T cells may have migrated into the graft instead of being deleted. Once repertoire turnover was taken into account, donor-reactive detection showed a significant reduction for CD4 in 7 of 8 subjects and for CD8 in 8 of 8. Low numbers of available donor cells limited the measurable donor-reactive repertoire in two subjects. Donor-reactive sequences declined more than third party-reactive ones, suggesting partial antigen-specific deletion unrelated to withdrawal success. In 5 of 8 subjects, regardless of tolerance or HCV status, circulating donor-reactive CD4 TCRbeta sequences dropped significantly post-transplant.

As to this clone: The target of this receptor is not known. Base qualities are not recorded, but no much larger clone differs from it by a single base.

The chain employs TRBV14 and TRBJ2-1; no D gene call is confident. The specimen was CD4+ T cells from blood, collected before liver transplant. The receptor was derived from a human donor who received a liver transplant. The CDR3 protein sequence reads: CASSQDLRNEQFF. Here is the DNA: TGTGCCAGCAGCCAAGATCTTCGGAATGAGCAGTTCTTC. With all but the CDR3 taken from the reference TRBV14 and TRBJ2-1 genes, the full variable domain is: EAGVTQFPSHSVIEKGQTVTLRCDPISGHDNLYWYRRVMGKEIKFLLHFVKESKQDESGMPNNRFLAERTGGTYSTLKVQPAELEDSGVYFCASSQDLRNEQFFGPGTRLTVL.